The 29 T cell receptor beta chains presented below share a single source sample, sequenced in a study of tumor and adjacent non-tumor tissue in lung cancer. A modified ARM-PCR protocol with three rounds of nested PCR amplified TCRbeta. From the multiplex PCR reads, TCRdb called clonotypes with MiXCR, one entry per CDR3 protein. This table has about 67,000 distinct CDR3 sequences, roughly 77% appearing once. This sample's RNA came from whole unsorted tissue. Distant lung tissue was collected more than 3 cm away from the tumor edge. Sequencing used distant non-tumor lung tissue. The receptors originated from a man between 60 and 75 years old with non-small cell lung cancer.

Details on this clonotype: The junction differs from germline at one of its ends, possibly a read error. The chain joins TRBV11-1 to TRBJ2-5; TRBD1 is a possible D gene (5 bases). CDR1 and CDR2 from the germline V gene are SGHAT and FQDESV (reference sequence). This CDR3 has 14 amino acids. This CDR3 reads CASSKDMYQETQYF. CDR3 nucleotide sequence: TGTGCCAGCAGCAAGGACATGTACCAAGAGACCCAGTATTTC. The full variable domain, in which reference TRBV11-1 and TRBJ2-5 provide the parts outside the CDR3, is EAEVAQSPRYKITEKSQAVAFWCDPISGHATLYWYRQILGQGPELLVQFQDESVVDDSQLPKDRFSAERLKGVDSTLKIQPAELGDSAMYLCASSKDMYQETQYFGPGTRLLVL.

In DNA form, the CDR3 reads TGCGCCAGCAGTTTCGGGATAGGGGGCTCCTACGAGCAGTACTTC. It yields the protein CASSFGIGGSYEQYF. The chain links TRBV5-1 to TRBJ2-7, with a tentative D call TRBD1 (6 bases). From germline, CDR1 is SGHRS and CDR2 YFSETQ. The CDR3 consists of 15 residues. Trimming shortened V by 5 bases and J by 0 bases, and 15 bases separated the two germline ends.

The genes are TRBV12-3 or TRBV12-4 and TRBJ1-5; 7 bases fit TRBD1. The CDR3 has 13 amino acids. The V segment lost 6 bases and the J segment 11 bases; nucleotides outside the gene matches: 10. CDR3 nucleotide sequence: TGTGCCAGCAGAACAGGGACAGTAAGGACCCAGCATTTT. Its translation is CASRTGTVRTQHF.

This clonotype appeared many times. The CDR3 nucleotides are TGCAGTGCTAGTTACCAGGTCGGGTCGGGGTATTTT. This codes for CSASYQVGSGYF. This chain uses TRBV20-1 with TRBJ2-3; D not certain. CDR1 is DFQATT and CDR2 is SNEGSKA in the germline V gene (reference sequence). This CDR3 contains 12 residues. The V and J ends lost 3 bases and 14 bases respectively, with 18 bases between them.

In the case of this clonotype: This is likely a read error, given that the CDR3 carries no conserved phenylalanine or tryptophan at its end. J is TRBJ2-5 and V is TRBV29-1, with D possibly matching TRBD2 (6 bases). Germline CDR1 and CDR2: SQVTM and ANQGSEA. The CDR3 runs to 13 residues. CDR3 region: CSVADTYQETQYL. CDR3 bases: TGTAGCGTAGCGGACACATACCAAGAGACCCAGTACCTC.

Turning to this clonotype: A read error may explain this, as a much larger clone is one base away. V gene TRBV6-5 combines with J gene TRBJ2-2; D perhaps matches TRBD2 (6 bases). CDR3 length: 13 amino acids. Germline V lookup: CDR1 MNHEY, CDR2 SVGAGI. The CDR3 DNA sequence: TGTGCCAGCACCGGGACTTCCACCGGGGAGCAGTTTTTT. Encoded protein: CASTGTSTGEQFF.

The sample holds many counts of this clonotype. The chain joins TRBV2 to TRBJ2-3; no clear D gene. CDR1 SNHLY and CDR2 FYNNEI come from the germline V gene. V dropped 3 bases and J dropped 0 bases, with 7 bases sitting between them. This CDR3 has 14 amino acids. The CDR3 DNA follows: TGTGCCAGCAGTGAGGGGTGGAGCACAGATACGCAGTATTTT. Protein product: CASSEGWSTDTQYF.

Remarks on this clonotype: Germline and junction disagree at one end, which may indicate a read error. This sequence joins TRBV4-2 and TRBJ2-6; 7 positions agree with TRBD2. Germline assignment: CDR1 LGHNA and CDR2 YNFKEQ. This CDR3 has 19 residues. The CDR3 spells CASSQNFSGGWSGANVMTF. The CDR3 nucleotides read TGTGCCAGCAGCCAAAATTTTTCGGGAGGCTGGTCTGGGGCCAACGTCATGACTTTC.

Regarding this clonotype: A read error is likely, as this CDR3 ends without the conserved phenylalanine or tryptophan. The V gene is TRBV4-2, the J gene TRBJ2-7; D may be TRBD2 (6 bases). The germline V gene encodes CDR1 LGHNA and CDR2 YNFKEQ. The CDR3 consists of 16 residues. V was cut by 0 bases and J by 1 base, with 13 bases left in between. The CDR3: CASSQDGAGTSYEQYI. CDR3 nucleotides: TGTGCCAGCAGCCAAGACGGGGCGGGAACGTCCTACGAGCAGTACATC.

The V call is TRBV29-1, the J call TRBJ2-7; 9 nucleotides line up with TRBD1. Germline loops: CDR1 SQVTM, CDR2 ANQGSEA. This CDR3 contains 15 residues. Here the CDR3 reads CGATRWGQGSHEQYF. The CDR3 nucleotides read TGCGGCGCAACAAGGTGGGGACAGGGTTCTCACGAGCAGTACTTC.

As regards this clonotype: This clone may be a read error of a much larger clone one base away. The chain has TRBV7-8 and TRBJ2-1; a possible D gene is TRBD2 (5 bases). The CDR3 runs to 14 residues. The ends were cut back, 5 bases at V and 6 bases at J, with 14 bases in the middle. Per the germline V gene, CDR1 is SGHVS and CDR2 is FQNEAQ. This chain's CDR3 is CASSAEDRVNEQFF. The CDR3 DNA reads TGTGCCAGCAGCGCGGAGGACCGGGTCAATGAGCAGTTCTTC.

On this clonotype: This CDR3 fails to terminate in the conserved phenylalanine or tryptophan, so it likely reflects a read error. The chain is built from TRBV6-5 and TRBJ2-1; 9 bases are shared with TRBD2. Looked up from germline, CDR1 is MNHEY and CDR2 is SVGAGI. The V and J ends lost 6 bases and 2 bases, in that order; junction bases with no gene match: 8. This CDR3 region has 16 residues. CDR3 nucleotide sequence: TGTGCCAGCAGCAAGACTAGCGGCCACCCCTACAATGAGCAGTTCTAC. This sequence encodes CASSKTSGHPYNEQFY.

As concerns this clonotype: A much larger clone is a single base away; this may be a read error. CDR3 nucleotides: TGCGCCAGCAGCTTGGGGGGCGCAGATGCCGGGGAGCTGTTTTTT. It specifies CASSLGGADAGELFF. The chain couples TRBV5-1 to TRBJ2-2; TRBD1 is a possible D gene (5 bases). This CDR3 contains 15 residues. V was cut by 0 bases and J by 6 bases, with 12 bases left in between. Germline V gene lookup returns CDR1 SGHRS and CDR2 YFSETQ.

V and J are TRBV11-1 and TRBJ2-1; D remains unclear. The CDR3 has 15 amino acids. Germline CDR1 reads SGHAT; CDR2 reads FQDESV (reference sequence). V was pared by 5 bases and J by 6 bases, with 17 bases between. CDR3 DNA: TGTGCCAGCAGCCTCGGTACCTATAGCACCAATGAGCAGTTCTTC. This encodes CASSLGTYSTNEQFF. The entire variable domain, with the rest obtained from reference TRBV11-1 and TRBJ2-1, is as follows: EAEVAQSPRYKITEKSQAVAFWCDPISGHATLYWYRQILGQGPELLVQFQDESVVDDSQLPKDRFSAERLKGVDSTLKIQPAELGDSAMYLCASSLGTYSTNEQFFGPGTRLTVL.

In regard to this clonotype: The conserved closing phenylalanine or tryptophan is absent in this CDR3, likely reflecting a read error. The DNA is omitted, as the CDR3 cannot be located on it reliably, and the CDR3 follows TCRdb's listing. The chain combines TRBV4-1 with TRBJ1-1; whether TRBD1, the table's D call, matches the DNA was not checked. Germline V lookup: CDR1 MGHRA, CDR2 YSYEKL. Including both end residues, the CDR3 is 12 amino acids long. CDR3 amino acids: CASSKQGFEVFY.

This clonotype has just a few counts. The chain links TRBV29-1 to TRBJ1-1; maybe TRBD1 (5 bases). The V end lost 3 bases, the J end lost 5 bases, and 10 bases lay between the germline ends. The CDR3 contains 12 residues. Germline CDR1 SQVTM, CDR2 ANQGSEA. The CDR3 region is CSVDGGVTEAFF. In nucleotides, the CDR3 is TGCAGCGTTGATGGGGGGGTAACTGAAGCTTTCTTT.

The table lists this clonotype with many counts. V usage is TRBV6-5 and J usage is TRBJ2-7; the match to TRBD2 covers 8 bases. The CDR3 is 15 amino acids. Germline V gene data show CDR1 as MNHEY and CDR2 as SVGAGI. Trimming at V came to 2 bases and at J to 7 bases, leaving 10 bases not matched to a gene. The CDR3 DNA follows: TGTGCCAGCAGTTACGACCCCCTAGCGGGTGATGAGCAGTACTTC. Amino acid sequence: CASSYDPLAGDEQYF.

The V and J genes are TRBV20-1 and TRBJ1-6, with D possibly TRBD1 on 5 matching bases. The CDR3 extends over 12 amino acids. CDR1 is DFQATT, CDR2 SNEGSKA, per germline (reference sequence). The CDR3 nucleotides read TGCACTCCGAAGGGGTGGGATTCACCCCTCCACTTT. It specifies CTPKGWDSPLHF.

There are a few counts of this clonotype. Its ends do not fully match the called genes, so a read error is possible. The chain recombines TRBV11-2 with TRBJ1-1; D is undetermined. The germline V gene encodes CDR1 SGHAT and CDR2 FQNNGV. This CDR3 contains 14 residues. The CDR3 coding sequence is TGTGTCAGCAGCTTAAACGGCATGAACACTGAAGCTTTCTTT. It is translated as CVSSLNGMNTEAFF.

Remarks on this clonotype: Compared with germline, one end of the junction differs, possibly owing to a read error. This chain connects TRBV29-1 to TRBJ2-5; D unclear. This CDR3 region has 14 residues. Germline V gives CDR1 SQVTM, CDR2 ANQGSEA. Here the CDR3 DNA reads TGCAGCGTTGAAGACAGTGCGTACCAAGAGACCCAGTATTTC. Translated: CSVEDSAYQETQYF. Based on the CDR3 plus reference TRBV29-1 and TRBJ2-5, the full variable domain is SAVISQKPSRDICQRGTSLTIQCQVDSQVTMMFWYRQQPGQSLTLIATANQGSEATYESGFVIDKFPISRPNLTFSTLTVSNMSPEDSSIYLCSVEDSAYQETQYFGPGTRLLVL.

Note on this clonotype: A much more abundant neighbour one base away suggests this may be a read error. The chain combines TRBV11-2 with TRBJ2-1, with a possible D match to TRBD1 (6 bases). The V end was cut by 8 bases, the J end by 13 bases, with 21 bases between. The CDR3 contains 13 residues. Germline CDR1 and CDR2: SGHAT and FQNNGV. CDR3 region: CASGPEPQGDQFF. The CDR3 coding sequence is TGTGCCAGCGGCCCAGAACCACAGGGTGATCAGTTCTTC.

Points on this clonotype: A read error is possible here, since a much larger clone lies one base away. The rearrangement uses TRBV6-5 and TRBJ1-1, with D maybe TRBD1 (5 bases). The CDR3 contains 11 residues. In germline, CDR1 is MNHEY, CDR2 SVGAGI. This CDR3 is CVSRENTEAFF. In DNA, the CDR3 is TGTGTCAGCAGGGAGAACACTGAAGCTTTCTTT.

Regarding this clonotype: An end of the junction differs from the germline gene, which may be a read error. This chain uses TRBV24-1 with TRBJ2-3; weak D call: TRBD1 (5 bases). This CDR3 is built from 15 residues. The germline V gene encodes CDR1 KGHDR and CDR2 SFDVKD. CDR3 region: CSTSSGKRDTDTQYF. CDR3 bases: TGTTCCACCTCCTCAGGGAAGAGAGACACAGATACGCAGTATTTT.

Concerning this clonotype: The junction shows a germline mismatch at one end, possibly a read error. The V and J genes are TRBV4-1 and TRBJ2-1; D may be TRBD1 (7 bases). There are 15 residues in the CDR3. Germline V gene lookup returns CDR1 MGHRA and CDR2 YSYEKL. CDR3 sequence reads: CASSQTGDSDNEQFF. CDR3 DNA sequence: TGCGCTAGCAGCCAAACAGGGGACTCTGACAATGAGCAGTTCTTC.

This chain links TRBV4-2 with TRBJ2-1; TRBD2 is a possible D gene (5 bases). The CDR3 consists of 15 residues. V was pared by 5 bases and J by 7 bases, with 18 bases between. Germline-derived CDR1 and CDR2 are LGHNA and YNFKEQ. The chain's CDR3 is CASSSGIRLGNEQFF. CDR3 nucleotides: TGTGCCAGCAGCTCCGGGATTAGACTTGGTAATGAGCAGTTCTTC.

A remark on this clonotype: The junction departs from germline at one end; a sequencing error may be responsible. The rearrangement joins TRBV10-2 to TRBJ2-7, with TRBD2 as a possible D gene (6 bases). The germline gives CDR1 WSHSY, CDR2 SAAADI. This CDR3 spans 18 amino acids. The CDR3 DNA reads TGCGTCAGTAGTGAGTGGGATATAGCGGTCAAAAGCTCCTACAAGCAGTACTTC. It specifies CVSSEWDIAVKSSYKQYF.

This clonotype is deemed medium-sized. The chain joins TRBV6-5 to TRBJ2-1, with 7 bases that match TRBD1. With 8 bases clipped from V and 7 bases from J, the junction kept 8 bases outside the gene matches. Germline CDR1 reads MNHEY; CDR2 reads SVGAGI. The CDR3 has 13 residues. CDR3 region: CASAVKGANEQFF. For the CDR3, the DNA is TGTGCCAGCGCAGTTAAGGGGGCTAATGAGCAGTTCTTC.

This clonotype was observed once. The germline gene is not matched at one end of the junction; a read error may be the cause. The chain uses TRBV6-2 or TRBV6-3 and TRBJ2-1; D may match TRBD1 or TRBD2 (5 bases each). Germline V CDR1 and CDR2: MNHEY, SVGEGT. The CDR3 has 14 residues. The DNA of the CDR3 is TGTGACAGCAGTAGACGGGGCTCCTATGATGAGCAGTTCTTC. Translating gives CDSSRRGSYDEQFF.

As concerns this clonotype: The final CDR3 position lacks the conserved phenylalanine or tryptophan, pointing to a likely read error. This chain joins TRBV29-1 and TRBJ2-5; TRBD1 might be the D (5 bases). CDR1 SQVTM and CDR2 ANQGSEA come from the germline V gene. The CDR3 extends over 13 amino acids. The CDR3 bases are TGCAGCGTTGAAACAGGTGTACAAGATACCCAGTACCCC. This gives the protein CSVETGVQDTQYP.